The source of this TCR beta chain is a study of blood T cell repertoires in COVID-19. About the research overall: Samples taken during acute and convalescent COVID-19 were collected in the United States, Italy and Spain. Sources were T cells, B-cell-depleted T cells, or PBMCs; the material itself was cDNA or gDNA.

This CDR3 is 15 amino acids long. Germline loops: CDR1 LGHNA, CDR2 YSLEER. With 1 base removed from V and 5 bases from J, the gap between germline ends came to 11 bases. The method was immunoSEQ multiplex PCR; TCRdb's version includes in-frame clones alone and lacks a portion of them. The profile shows some 80,000 clones, over 70% of them singletons. This chain connects TRBV4-3 to TRBJ1-4, with D unclear. The sample comprised peripheral blood. The receptor was isolated from a woman in her thirties or forties with active or convalescent COVID-19. DNA of the CDR3: TGCGCCAGCAGCCAAGGTCAGGTGGTCAATGAAAAACTGTTTTTT. It encodes CASSQGQVVNEKLFF.